By sample fraction, the clone carrying this TCR beta chain is large (0.1 to 1%). Its target is not known. Time point denoted: sample taken at primary tumor resection. V lost 8 bases to trimming and J lost 5 bases; unmatched junction nucleotides: 4. The CDR3 covers 12 residues. The sample comes from a study of spatial heterogeneity in lung cancer. Whole-study results and caveats: Counts of expanded alpha and beta TCRs within tumors tracked the tumor nonsynonymous mutation count.

TCRdb used MiXCR to reprocess the 5' RACE reads, holding one entry per CDR3 protein. The data hold fewer than 700 distinct CDR3 sequences, with 7.5% to 10% observed a single time. Sequenced material: lung tumor tissue, taken at surgery. V usage is TRBV12-3 or TRBV12-4 and J usage is TRBJ2-3; 7 bases map to TRBD2. This TCR came from a male donor with early-stage non-small cell lung cancer. The CDR3 reads CASSGGGDTQYF. CDR3 DNA: TGTGCCAGCTCGGGGGGAGGAGATACGCAGTATTTT.